The source of this T cell receptor (beta chain) is a study of blood T cell repertoires in COVID-19. Study at large: The United States, Italy and Spain supplied acute and convalescent COVID-19 samples.

How the authors handled the data: From reference gene primer amplification, estimates of nucleated cell counts were derived. Clones were sequenced by immunoSEQ multiplex PCR, and TCRdb holds only the in-frame ones, with some missing. Clone size and V and J calls were adopted from that table, with D and trimming inferred from the DNA. The table lists about 79,000 clones, roughly 90% of them singletons. This receptor was taken from a man in his 70s with active or convalescent COVID-19. The sample consisted of peripheral blood.

The CDR3 protein is CASSEGVSPLHF. CDR3 bases: TGTGCCAGCAGTGAGGGGGTTTCACCCCTCCACTTT. The chain joins TRBV5-5 to TRBJ1-6; tentative D call: TRBD1 (6 bases). The CDR3 extends over 12 amino acids. The germline V gene has CDR1 SGHKS and CDR2 YYEKEE (reference sequence). Trimming removed 5 bases at V and 9 bases at J, with 9 bases between.